This T cell receptor beta chain was captured in a study of blood T cell repertoires in COVID-19. Study in general: Sites across the United States, Italy and Spain contributed samples from acute and convalescent COVID-19. From T cells, B-cell-depleted T cells, or PBMCs came the material, which was cDNA or gDNA.

There are 16 residues in the CDR3. Germline loops: CDR1 KGHSH, CDR2 LQKENI. Trimming shortened V by 2 bases and J by 0 bases, and 11 bases separated the two germline ends. Original data processing: Reference gene primer amplification in the assay estimated nucleated cell counts. Assay: immunoSEQ multiplex PCR; the TCRdb copy retains only in-frame clones and omits some. The D gene and trimming were derived from the DNA, and the V and J assignments and clone size from that table. The data show some 250,000 clones, 88% seen once. The receptor was isolated from a woman younger than 45 with acute or convalescent COVID-19. The V and J genes are TRBV18 and TRBJ1-5, with D tentatively TRBD1 (5 bases). The specimen sequenced was peripheral blood. CDR3 amino acids: CASSPMGGLSNQPQHF. For the CDR3, the DNA is TGTGCCAGCTCACCAATGGGGGGTCTTAGCAATCAGCCCCAGCATTTT.